The clone carrying this T cell receptor (beta chain) was observed at least ten times. Its antigen is currently unknown. Amplified TCR beta CDR3 regions came from RNA transcripts. During a first-round RT-PCR of the TCR CDR3, the HTBI primer set was used. TCRdb reprocessed the multiplex PCR reads with MiXCR, giving one entry per CDR3 protein. The data show some 570,000 distinct CDR3 sequences, with 14% seen just once and roughly 7% held by the top ten. This entry is derived from a study of T cells in Graves' hyperthyroidism and ophthalmopathy. Broader study findings: Median prediction lead before ophthalmopathy onset was six to eight months with the model.

Among ophthalmopathy patients, the Clinical Activity Score reached at least 3, the NOSPECS grade reached at least 4, and duration remained under 3 months. Patients showing uncontrolled infection, other autoimmune disease, pregnancy or lactation were ineligible. The germline gives CDR1 MNHEY, CDR2 SMNVEV (reference sequence). The CDR3 is made up of 15 amino acids. With 5 bases clipped from V and 5 bases from J, the junction kept 9 bases outside the gene matches. Sequencing input: blood. The sequence was collected from a woman under 30 with Graves' ophthalmopathy. The rearrangement joins TRBV27 to TRBJ1-1; 9 bases align to TRBD1. As DNA, the CDR3 is TGTGCCAGCAGTCCCCTGCGGGGGACAGGGACTGAAGCTTTCTTT. Its protein is CASSPLRGTGTEAFF.